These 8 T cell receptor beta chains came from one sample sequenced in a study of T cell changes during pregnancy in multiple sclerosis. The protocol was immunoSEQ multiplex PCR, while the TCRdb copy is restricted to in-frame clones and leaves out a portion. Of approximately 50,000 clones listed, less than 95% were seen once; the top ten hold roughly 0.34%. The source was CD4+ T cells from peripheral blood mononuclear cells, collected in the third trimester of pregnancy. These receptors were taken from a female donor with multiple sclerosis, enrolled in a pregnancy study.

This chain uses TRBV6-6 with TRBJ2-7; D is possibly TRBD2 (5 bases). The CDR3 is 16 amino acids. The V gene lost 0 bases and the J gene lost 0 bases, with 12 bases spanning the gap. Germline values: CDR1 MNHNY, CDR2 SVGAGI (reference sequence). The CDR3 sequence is CASSYSSGRASYEQYF. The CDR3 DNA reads TGTGCCAGCAGTTACTCGAGCGGAAGGGCCTCCTACGAGCAGTACTTC.

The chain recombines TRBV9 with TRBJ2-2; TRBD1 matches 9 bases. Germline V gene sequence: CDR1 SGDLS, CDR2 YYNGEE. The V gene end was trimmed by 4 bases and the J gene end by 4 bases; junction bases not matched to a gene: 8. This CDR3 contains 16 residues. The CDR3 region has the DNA TGTGCCAGCAGCACTCGGGACAGGGCGGGCACCGGGGAGCTGTTTTTT. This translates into CASSTRDRAGTGELFF.

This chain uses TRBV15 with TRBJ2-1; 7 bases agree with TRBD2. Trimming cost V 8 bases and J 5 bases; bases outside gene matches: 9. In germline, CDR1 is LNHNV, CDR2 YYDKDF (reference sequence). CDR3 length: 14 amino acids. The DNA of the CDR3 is TGTGCCACCTCTGGGGGGAGGGCAGACAATGAGCAGTTCTTC. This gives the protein CATSGGRADNEQFF.

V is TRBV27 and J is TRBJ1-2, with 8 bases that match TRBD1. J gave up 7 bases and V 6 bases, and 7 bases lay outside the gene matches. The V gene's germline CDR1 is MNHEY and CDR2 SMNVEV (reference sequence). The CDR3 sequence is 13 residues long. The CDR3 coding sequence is TGTGCCAGCAGGGACAGGGAAACAGTTGGCTACACCTTC. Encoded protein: CASRDRETVGYTF.

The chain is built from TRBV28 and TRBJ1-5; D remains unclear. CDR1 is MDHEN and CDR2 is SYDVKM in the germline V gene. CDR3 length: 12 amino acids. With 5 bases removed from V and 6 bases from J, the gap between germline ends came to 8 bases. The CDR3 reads CASSVEGQPQHF. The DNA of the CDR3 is TGTGCCAGCAGTGTCGAGGGTCAGCCCCAGCATTTT.

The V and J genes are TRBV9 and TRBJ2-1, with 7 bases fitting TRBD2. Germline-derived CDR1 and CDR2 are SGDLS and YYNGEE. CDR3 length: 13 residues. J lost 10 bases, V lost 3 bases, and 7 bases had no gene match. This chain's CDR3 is CASSASSGVEQFF. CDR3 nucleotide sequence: TGTGCCAGCAGCGCCTCTAGCGGAGTCGAGCAGTTCTTC.

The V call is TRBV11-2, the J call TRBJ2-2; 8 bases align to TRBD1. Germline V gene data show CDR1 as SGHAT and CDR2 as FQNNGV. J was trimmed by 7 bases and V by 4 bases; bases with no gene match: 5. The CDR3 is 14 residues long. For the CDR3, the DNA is TGTGCCAGCAGCTCCAGGGGGCTCAGCGGGGAGCTGTTTTTT. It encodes CASSSRGLSGELFF.

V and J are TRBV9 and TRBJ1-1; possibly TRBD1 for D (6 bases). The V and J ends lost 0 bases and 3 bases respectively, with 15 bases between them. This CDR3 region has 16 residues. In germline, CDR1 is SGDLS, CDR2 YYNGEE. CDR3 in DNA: TGTGCCAGCAGCGTAGGGTTATGGGCAGGGGACACTGAAGCTTTCTTT. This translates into CASSVGLWAGDTEAFF. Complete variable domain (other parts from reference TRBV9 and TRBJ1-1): DSGVTQTPKHLITATGQRVTLRCSPRSGDLSVYWYQQSLDQGLQFLIQYYNGEERAKGNILERFSAQQFPDLHSELNLSSLELGDSALYFCASSVGLWAGDTEAFFGQGTRLTVV.